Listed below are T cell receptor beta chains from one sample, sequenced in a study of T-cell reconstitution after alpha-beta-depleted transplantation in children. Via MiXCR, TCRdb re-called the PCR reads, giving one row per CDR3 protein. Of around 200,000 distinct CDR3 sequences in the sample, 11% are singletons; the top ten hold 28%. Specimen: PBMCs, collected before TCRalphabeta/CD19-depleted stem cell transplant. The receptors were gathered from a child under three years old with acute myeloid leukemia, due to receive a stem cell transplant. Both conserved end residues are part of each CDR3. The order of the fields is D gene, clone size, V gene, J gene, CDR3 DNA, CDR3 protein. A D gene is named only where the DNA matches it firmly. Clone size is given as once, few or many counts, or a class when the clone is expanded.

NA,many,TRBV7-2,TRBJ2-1,TGTGCCAGCAGCTTAGCCGGGACATCCTACAATGAGCAGTTCTTC,CASSLAGTSYNEQFF
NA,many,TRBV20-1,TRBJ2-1,TGCAGTGCCAAAAGGGAAAGGAGATACAATGAGCAGTTCTTC,CSAKRERRYNEQFF
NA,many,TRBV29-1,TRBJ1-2,TGCAGCGTTGAATGGGTCAGGTATGGAAGCTATGGCTACACCTTC,CSVEWVRYGSYGYTF
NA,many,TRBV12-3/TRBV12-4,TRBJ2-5,TGTGCCAGCAGTTCTACAGGGGCGGGGGAGACCCAGTACTTC,CASSSTGAGETQYF
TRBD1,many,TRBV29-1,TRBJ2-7,TGCAGCGCCGGGACAGGCTACGAGCAGTACTTC,CSAGTGYEQYF
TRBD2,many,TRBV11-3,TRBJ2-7,TGTGCCAGCAGCTTGACTAGCGGGAGTCCCCACGAGCAGTACTTC,CASSLTSGSPHEQYF
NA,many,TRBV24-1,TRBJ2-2,TGTGCCACCACCGGGACAACCAACACCGGGGAGCTGTTTTTT,CATTGTTNTGELFF
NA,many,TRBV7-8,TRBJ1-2,TGTGCCAGCAGCTTAGGGACAAGGGGTTCGGTACGTGGCTACACCTTC,CASSLGTRGSVRGYTF
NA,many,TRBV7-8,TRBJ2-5,TGTGCCAGCAGCTTAGATAGGGCCGAGACCCAGTACTTC,CASSLDRAETQYF
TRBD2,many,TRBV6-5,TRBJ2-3,TGTGCCAGCAGTTCCGGGAGGAGGGGTAGCACAGATACGCAGTATTTT,CASSSGRRGSTDTQYF
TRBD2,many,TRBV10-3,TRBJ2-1,TGTGCCATCAGAGCGACTAGCGGGAGAAACGATGAGCAGTTCTTC,CAIRATSGRNDEQFF
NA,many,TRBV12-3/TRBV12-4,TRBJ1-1,TGTGCCAGCAGTTGGATCGAGAACACTGAAGCTTTCTTT,CASSWIENTEAFF
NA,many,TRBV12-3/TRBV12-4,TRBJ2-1,TGTGCCAGCAGGGTCGGTGGTCCCAATGAGCAGTTCTTC,CASRVGGPNEQFF
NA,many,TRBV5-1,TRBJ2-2,TGCGCCAGCAGCCCCGTCTCCCCCCTAGTGAACACCGGGGAGCTGTTTTTT,CASSPVSPLVNTGELFF
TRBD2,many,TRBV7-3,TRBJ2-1,TGTGCCAGCAGCTTAGAGGCGGGGGCCTACAATGAGCAGTTCTTC,CASSLEAGAYNEQFF
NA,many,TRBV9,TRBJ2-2,TGTGCCAGCAGCCGGGGACCCTCGAACACCGGGGAGCTGTTTTTT,CASSRGPSNTGELFF
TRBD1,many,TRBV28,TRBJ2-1,TGTGCCAGCAGTTTAGGGGACAGGGCCTACAATGAGCAGTTCTTC,CASSLGDRAYNEQFF
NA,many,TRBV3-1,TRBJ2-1,TGTGCCAGCAGCCAAGACGCGATGGGAACCAATGAGCAGTTCTTC,CASSQDAMGTNEQFF
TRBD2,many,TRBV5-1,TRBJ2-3,TGCGCCAGCAGCTTGGTAAGGCGGGAGGCGTTGCCGCAGTATTTT,CASSLVRREALPQYF
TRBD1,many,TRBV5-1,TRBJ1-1,TGCGCCAGCAGCCTTTCAGGGGGTTCCATGAACACTGAAGCTTTCTTT,CASSLSGGSMNTEAFF
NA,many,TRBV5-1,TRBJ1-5,TGCGCCAGCAGCTTGGGCCCATATAGCAATCAGCCCCAGCATTTT,CASSLGPYSNQPQHF